The entry below describes one T cell receptor (beta chain). The record originates from a study of cytotoxic CD8 clonotypes in ibrutinib-treated CLL. The germline V gene encodes CDR1 SNHLY and CDR2 FYNNEI. Between the trimmed V and J ends, which lost 4 bases and 0 bases, there was a span of 6 bases. CDR3 length equals 14 residues. Assay used: immunoSEQ multiplex PCR; TCRdb lists only in-frame clones, some missing. The table lists approximately 280,000 clones, roughly three quarters of them singletons, with about 6% in the top ten. The source material was PBMCs, sampled at disease progression, from a patient treated with ibrutinib. The chain has TRBV2 and TRBJ2-2; D uncertain. The receptor was derived from a human donor with chronic lymphocytic leukemia. CDR3 in amino acids: CASSALPNTGELFF. DNA for the CDR3: TGTGCCAGCAGTGCTCTACCGAACACCGGGGAGCTGTTTTTT.